The 2 T cell receptor beta chains below were found in one sample sequenced in a study of a mutant IDH1 vaccine in newly diagnosed glioma. The time point: week 35, safety follow-up. Vaccine doses each comprised 300 ug of mutant IDH1 20-mer peptide, with topical imiquimod. These TCRs are of unknown antigen specificity. The assay was immunoSEQ multiplex PCR, and TCRdb's table has in-frame clones only and misses some. The data contain tens of thousands of clones, more than 85% of them singletons. Here the sequenced sample was PBMCs, taken from a glioma patient whose treatment included an IDH1 peptide vaccine. The origin of the receptors is a man younger than 40 with glioma.

CDR3 DNA: TGCAGCGTTGGCGGGACAGGGTTGGGCGAGCAGTACTTC. This gives the protein CSVGGTGLGEQYF. The rearrangement joins TRBV29-1 to TRBJ2-7, with 9 positions matching TRBD1. From germline, CDR1 is SQVTM and CDR2 ANQGSEA. This CDR3 region has 13 residues. V was pared by 4 bases and J by 6 bases, with 7 bases of the junction left unmatched.

The V and J genes are TRBV5-6 and TRBJ1-2, with D tentatively TRBD1 (5 bases). This CDR3 region has 16 residues. CDR1 is SGHDT and CDR2 is YYEEEE in the germline V gene. V lost 3 bases to trimming and J lost 0 bases, with 15 bases between them. In DNA form, the CDR3 reads TGTGCCAGCAGCTCCAACCCGGGACGAGCTAACTATGGCTACACCTTC. Protein sequence: CASSSNPGRANYGYTF.